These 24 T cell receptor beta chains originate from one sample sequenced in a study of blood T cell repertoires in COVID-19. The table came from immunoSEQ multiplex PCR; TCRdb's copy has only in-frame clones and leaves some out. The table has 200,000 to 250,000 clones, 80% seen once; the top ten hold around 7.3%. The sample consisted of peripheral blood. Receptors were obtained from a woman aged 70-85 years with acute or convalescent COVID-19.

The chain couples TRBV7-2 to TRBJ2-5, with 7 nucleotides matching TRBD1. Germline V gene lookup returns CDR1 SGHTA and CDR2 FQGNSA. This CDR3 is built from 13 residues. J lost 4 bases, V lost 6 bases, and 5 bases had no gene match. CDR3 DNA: TGTGCCAGCAGACCACAGGGGAGAGAGACCCAGTACTTC. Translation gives CASRPQGRETQYF.

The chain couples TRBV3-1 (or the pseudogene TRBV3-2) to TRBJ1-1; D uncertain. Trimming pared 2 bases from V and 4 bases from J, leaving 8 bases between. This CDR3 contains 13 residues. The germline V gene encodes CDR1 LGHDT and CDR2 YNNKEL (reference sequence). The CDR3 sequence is CASSQLPSTEAFF. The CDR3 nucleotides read TGTGCCAGCAGCCAATTACCGAGCACTGAAGCTTTCTTT.

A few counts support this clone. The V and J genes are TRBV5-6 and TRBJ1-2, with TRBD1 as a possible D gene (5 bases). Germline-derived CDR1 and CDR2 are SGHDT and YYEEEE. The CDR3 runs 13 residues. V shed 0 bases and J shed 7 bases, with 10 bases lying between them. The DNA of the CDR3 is TGTGCCAGCAGCTTGGAGGGGAAGGGTGGCTACACCTTC. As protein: CASSLEGKGGYTF.

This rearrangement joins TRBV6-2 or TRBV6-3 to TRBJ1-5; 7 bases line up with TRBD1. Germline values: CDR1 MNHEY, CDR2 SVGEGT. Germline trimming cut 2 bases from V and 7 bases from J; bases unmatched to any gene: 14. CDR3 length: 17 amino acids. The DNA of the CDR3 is TGTGCCAGCAGTTACCCGCAGTCGACAGGGCTGCGGCAGCCCCAGCATTTT. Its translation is CASSYPQSTGLRQPQHF.

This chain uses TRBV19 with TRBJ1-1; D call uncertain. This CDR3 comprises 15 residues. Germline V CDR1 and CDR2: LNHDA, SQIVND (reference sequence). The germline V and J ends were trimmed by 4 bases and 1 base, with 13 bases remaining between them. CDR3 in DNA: TGTGCCAGTAGTAGAGGAGGGAACCCGAACACTGAAGCTTTCTTT. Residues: CASSRGGNPNTEAFF.

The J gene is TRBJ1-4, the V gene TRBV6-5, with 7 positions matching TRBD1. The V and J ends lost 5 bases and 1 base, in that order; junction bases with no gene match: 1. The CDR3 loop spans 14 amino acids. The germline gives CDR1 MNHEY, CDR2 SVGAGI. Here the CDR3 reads CASSRDRTNEKLFF. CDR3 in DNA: TGTGCCAGCAGTCGGGACAGAACTAATGAAAAACTGTTTTTT.

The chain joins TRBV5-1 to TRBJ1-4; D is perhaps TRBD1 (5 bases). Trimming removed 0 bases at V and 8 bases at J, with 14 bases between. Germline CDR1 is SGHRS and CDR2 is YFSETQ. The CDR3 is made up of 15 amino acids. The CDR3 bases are TGCGCCAGCAGCTTGGCGGCGGGGGATGGGGAAAAACTGTTTTTT. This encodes CASSLAAGDGEKLFF.

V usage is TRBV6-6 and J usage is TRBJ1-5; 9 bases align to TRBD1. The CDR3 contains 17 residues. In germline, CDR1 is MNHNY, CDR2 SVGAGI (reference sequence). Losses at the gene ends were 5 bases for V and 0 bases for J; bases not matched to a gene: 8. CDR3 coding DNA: TGTGCCAGCAGTCGGGACAGGGACCTCAATAGCAATCAGCCCCAGCATTTT. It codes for CASSRDRDLNSNQPQHF.

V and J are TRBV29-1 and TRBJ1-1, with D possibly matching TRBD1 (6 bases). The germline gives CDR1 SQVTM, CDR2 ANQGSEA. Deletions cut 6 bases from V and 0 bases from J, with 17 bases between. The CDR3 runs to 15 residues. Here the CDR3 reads CSVRGQSSMNTEAFF. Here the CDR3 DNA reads TGCAGCGTCCGAGGACAGTCTAGCATGAACACTGAAGCTTTCTTT.

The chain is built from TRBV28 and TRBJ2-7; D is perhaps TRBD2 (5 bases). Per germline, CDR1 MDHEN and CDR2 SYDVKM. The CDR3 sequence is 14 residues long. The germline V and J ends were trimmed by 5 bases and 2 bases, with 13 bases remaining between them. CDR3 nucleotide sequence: TGTGCCAGCAGTACGAGGGCAGGTCCCTACGAGCAGTACTTC. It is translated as CASSTRAGPYEQYF.

CDR3 DNA: TGTGCCAGCAGCTTGACTAGCGGGGCACAAGAGACCCAGTACTTC. As protein: CASSLTSGAQETQYF. The rearrangement links TRBV7-3 to TRBJ2-5, with 11 bases fitting TRBD2. Per the germline V gene, CDR1 is SGHTA and CDR2 is FQGTGA. With 3 bases clipped from V and 2 bases from J, the junction kept 2 bases outside the gene matches. This CDR3 comprises 15 residues. Based on the CDR3 plus reference TRBV7-3 and TRBJ2-5, the full variable domain is GAGVSQTPSNKVTEKGKYVELRCDPISGHTALYWYRQSLGQGPEFLIYFQGTGAADDSGLPNDRFFAVRPEGSVSTLKIQRTERGDSAVYLCASSLTSGAQETQYFGPGTRLLVL.

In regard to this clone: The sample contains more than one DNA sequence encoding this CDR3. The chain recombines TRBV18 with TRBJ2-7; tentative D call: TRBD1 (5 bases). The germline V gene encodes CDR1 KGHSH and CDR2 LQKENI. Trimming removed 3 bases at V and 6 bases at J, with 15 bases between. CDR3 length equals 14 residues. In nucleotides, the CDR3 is TGTGCCAGCTCACCGCCCGACAGAGTGAGCGAGCAGTACTTC. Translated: CASSPPDRVSEQYF.

The CDR3 region has the DNA TGTGCCAGCAGCCAGGGCCGCTCTGAAGCTTTCTTT. Protein product: CASSQGRSEAFF. The V call is TRBV3-1 (or the pseudogene TRBV3-2), the J call TRBJ1-1; D unclear. The CDR3 totals 12 residues. Germline V lookup: CDR1 LGHDT, CDR2 YNNKEL (reference sequence). Between the trimmed V and J ends, which lost 3 bases and 6 bases, there was a span of 8 bases.

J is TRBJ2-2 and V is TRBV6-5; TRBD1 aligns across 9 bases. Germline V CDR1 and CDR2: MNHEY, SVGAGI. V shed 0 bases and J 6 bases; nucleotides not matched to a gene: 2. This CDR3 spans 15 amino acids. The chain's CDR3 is CASSYSDRGPGELFF. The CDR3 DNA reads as TGTGCCAGCAGTTACTCGGACAGGGGTCCCGGGGAGCTGTTTTTT.

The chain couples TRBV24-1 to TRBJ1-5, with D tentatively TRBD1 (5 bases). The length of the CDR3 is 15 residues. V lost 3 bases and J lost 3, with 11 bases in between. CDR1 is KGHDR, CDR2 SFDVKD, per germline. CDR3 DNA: TGTGCCACCAGTGATCGATCAGGGCCCAATCAGCCCCAGCATTTT. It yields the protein CATSDRSGPNQPQHF.

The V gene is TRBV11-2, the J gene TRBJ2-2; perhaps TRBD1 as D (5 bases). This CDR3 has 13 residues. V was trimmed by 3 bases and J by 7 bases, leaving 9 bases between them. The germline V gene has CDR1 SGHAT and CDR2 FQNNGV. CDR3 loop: CASSFRTYGELFF. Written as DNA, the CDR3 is TGTGCCAGCAGCTTTCGGACATACGGGGAGCTGTTTTTT.

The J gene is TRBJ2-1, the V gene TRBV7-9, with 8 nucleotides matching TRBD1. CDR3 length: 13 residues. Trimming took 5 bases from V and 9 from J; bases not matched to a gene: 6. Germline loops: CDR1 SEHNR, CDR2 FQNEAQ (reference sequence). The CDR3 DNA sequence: TGTGCCAGCAGCACGACAGGGGTAGGTGAGCAGTTCTTC. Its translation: CASSTTGVGEQFF.

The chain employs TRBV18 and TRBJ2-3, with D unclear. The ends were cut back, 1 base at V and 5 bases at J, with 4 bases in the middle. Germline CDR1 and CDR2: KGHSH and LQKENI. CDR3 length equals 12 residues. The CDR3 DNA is TGTGCCAGCTCACCACGCGGAGATACGCAGTATTTT. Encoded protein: CASSPRGDTQYF.

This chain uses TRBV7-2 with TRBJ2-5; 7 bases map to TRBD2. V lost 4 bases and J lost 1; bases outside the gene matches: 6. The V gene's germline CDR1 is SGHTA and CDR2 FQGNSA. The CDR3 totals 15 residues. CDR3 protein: CASSSLGGGQETQYF. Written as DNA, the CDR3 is TGTGCCAGCAGCTCCCTGGGGGGGGGCCAAGAGACCCAGTACTTC.

The CDR3 DNA follows: TGTGCCAGCAGCTTAGGGGCCGCTAACTATGGCTACACCTTC. It translates to CASSLGAANYGYTF. The V and J genes are TRBV11-2 and TRBJ1-2; no reliable D call. The ends were cut back, 1 base at V and 0 bases at J, with 6 bases in the middle. CDR3 length equals 14 residues. CDR1 SGHAT and CDR2 FQNNGV come from the germline V gene.

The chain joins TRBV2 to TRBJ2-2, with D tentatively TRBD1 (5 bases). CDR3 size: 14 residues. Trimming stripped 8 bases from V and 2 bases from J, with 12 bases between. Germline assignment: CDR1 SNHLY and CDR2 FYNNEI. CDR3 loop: CASSFRGNTGELFF. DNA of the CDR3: TGTGCCAGCTCGTTTAGGGGAAACACCGGGGAGCTGTTTTTT.

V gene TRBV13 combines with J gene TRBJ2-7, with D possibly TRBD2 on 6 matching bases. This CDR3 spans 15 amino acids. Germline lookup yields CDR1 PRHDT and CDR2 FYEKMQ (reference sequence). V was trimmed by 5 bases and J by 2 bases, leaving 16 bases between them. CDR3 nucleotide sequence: TGTGCCAGCAGCCGAGACCGGGACTTTACCTACGAGCAGTACTTC. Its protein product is CASSRDRDFTYEQYF.

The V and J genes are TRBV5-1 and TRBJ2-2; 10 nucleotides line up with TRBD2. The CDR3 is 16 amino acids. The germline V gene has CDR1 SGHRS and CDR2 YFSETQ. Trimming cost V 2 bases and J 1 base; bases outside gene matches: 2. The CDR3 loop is CASSFIAGGNTGELFF. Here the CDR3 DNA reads TGCGCCAGCAGCTTTATAGCGGGGGGGAACACCGGGGAGCTGTTTTTT.

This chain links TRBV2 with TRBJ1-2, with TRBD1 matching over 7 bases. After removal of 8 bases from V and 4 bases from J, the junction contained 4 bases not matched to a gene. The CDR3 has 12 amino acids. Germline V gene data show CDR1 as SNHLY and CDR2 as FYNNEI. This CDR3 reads CASLQGTYGYTF. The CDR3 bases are TGTGCCAGCTTACAGGGGACCTATGGCTACACCTTC.